The clone carrying this T cell receptor (beta chain) was counted a few times. Its specificity is not known. The data were taken from a study of T cells after yellow fever vaccination. Study context: Preparation of the low-cell-number fractions used SMART-Seq v4 Ultra Low Input.

Template switching by 5'RACE produced TCR cDNA, adding a universal primer site and UMIs. TCRdb ran MiXCR on the 5' RACE reads and lists one entry per CDR3 protein. The sample consists of 350,000 or so distinct CDR3 sequences, less than 9.5% of them appearing once. Study outcomes and limitations: The booster response re-showed most primary clones: over 95% CD4, approximately 85% CD8.

This CDR3 has 15 residues. Trimming left V 6 bases short and J 4 bases short, with 15 bases between. Germline-derived CDR1 and CDR2 are SGHTA and FQGNSA. The source is a man younger than 30 who received the YFV17D yellow fever vaccine. This chain joins TRBV7-2 and TRBJ1-4; a possible D gene is TRBD1 (5 bases). The sequencing used PBMCs, collected about 41 days after the first yellow fever vaccination. CDR3 amino acids: CASRQPGHINEKLFF. CDR3 nucleotides: TGTGCCAGCAGGCAACCAGGACACATTAATGAAAAACTGTTTTTT.